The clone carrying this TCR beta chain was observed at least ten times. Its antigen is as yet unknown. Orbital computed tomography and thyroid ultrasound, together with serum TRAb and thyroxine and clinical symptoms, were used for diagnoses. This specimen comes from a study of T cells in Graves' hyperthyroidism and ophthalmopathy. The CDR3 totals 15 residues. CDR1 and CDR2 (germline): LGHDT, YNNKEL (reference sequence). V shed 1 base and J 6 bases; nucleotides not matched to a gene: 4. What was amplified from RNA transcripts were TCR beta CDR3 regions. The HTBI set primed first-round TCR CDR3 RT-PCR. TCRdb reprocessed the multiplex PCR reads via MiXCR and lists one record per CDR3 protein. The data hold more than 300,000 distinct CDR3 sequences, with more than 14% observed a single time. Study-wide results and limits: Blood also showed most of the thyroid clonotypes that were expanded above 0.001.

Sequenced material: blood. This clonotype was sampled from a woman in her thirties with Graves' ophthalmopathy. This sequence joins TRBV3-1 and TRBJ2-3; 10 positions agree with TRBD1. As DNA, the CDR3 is TGTGCCAGCAGCCAAGGGGGACAGGGGTTCGATACGCAGTATTTT. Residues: CASSQGGQGFDTQYF.